These 6 T cell receptor beta chains were all obtained from the same sample, sequenced in a study of T cells in Graves' hyperthyroidism and ophthalmopathy. RNA transcripts served as the template for amplifying TCR beta CDR3 regions. HTBI primers were employed in a first-round RT-PCR of the TCR CDR3. MiXCR was run by TCRdb on the multiplex PCR reads, yielding one entry per CDR3 protein. Among hundreds of thousands of distinct CDR3 sequences listed, about 16% were seen once. The sample was blood. The receptors stem from a young woman with Graves' ophthalmopathy.

In its sample, this clonotype was seen many times. The chain joins TRBV20-1 to TRBJ1-6; a possible D gene is TRBD1 (5 bases). The CDR3 contains 14 residues. Germline V gene sequence: CDR1 DFQATT, CDR2 SNEGSKA (reference sequence). Deletions cut 4 bases from V and 6 bases from J, with 13 bases between. CDR3 nucleotides: TGCAGTGCTACCCCGGGACCGCCTAATTCACCCCTCCACTTT. Protein: CSATPGPPNSPLHF.

This clonotype was found many times. The chain recombines TRBV2 with TRBJ1-1; no reliable D call. The CDR3 runs 13 residues. Looked up from germline, CDR1 is SNHLY and CDR2 is FYNNEI. V lost 7 bases and J lost 0, with 9 bases in between. This chain's CDR3 is CASILDMNTEAFF. As DNA, the CDR3 is TGTGCCAGCATTCTAGATATGAACACTGAAGCTTTCTTT.

This chain uses TRBV12-5 with TRBJ2-7; 9 bases fit TRBD1. Trimming cost V 0 bases and J 5 bases; bases outside gene matches: 8. Germline CDR1 reads LGHNT; CDR2 reads FRNRAP. The CDR3 is 16 amino acids. The CDR3 nucleotides read TGTGCTAGTGGTTTGGTATTAGGAGACAGGGGGAACGAGCAGTACTTC. Translation: CASGLVLGDRGNEQYF.

This clonotype has at least ten counts. The chain has TRBV7-9 and TRBJ2-1, with D perhaps being TRBD1 or TRBD2 (6 bases each). Trimming removed 0 bases at V and 7 bases at J, with 19 bases between. This CDR3 is built from 17 residues. Germline V gene data show CDR1 as SEHNR and CDR2 as FQNEAQ (reference sequence). In nucleotides, the CDR3 is TGTGCCAGCAGCTTAGCGGGGTCACGGGGGCCCCGTAATGAGCAGTTCTTC. Translating gives CASSLAGSRGPRNEQFF.

The V gene is TRBV6-1, the J gene TRBJ2-2; 8 bases are shared with TRBD2. The J segment lost 0 bases and the V segment lost 5 bases, leaving 5 bases of the junction unmatched. In germline, CDR1 is MNHNS, CDR2 SASEGT. This CDR3 comprises 16 residues. DNA of the CDR3: TGTGCCAGCAGTTATTTTAGCGGGGCGAACACCGGGGAGCTGTTTTTT. The encoded protein is CASSYFSGANTGELFF.

Ten or more counts support this clonotype. The chain is built from TRBV18 and TRBJ1-2; D remains ambiguous. V was trimmed by 2 bases and J by 4 bases, leaving 8 bases between them. Germline V CDR1 and CDR2: KGHSH, LQKENI. CDR3 length: 13 residues. The CDR3 loop is CASSPSKLYGYTF. The CDR3 region has the DNA TGTGCCAGCTCACCATCGAAGCTCTATGGCTACACCTTC.